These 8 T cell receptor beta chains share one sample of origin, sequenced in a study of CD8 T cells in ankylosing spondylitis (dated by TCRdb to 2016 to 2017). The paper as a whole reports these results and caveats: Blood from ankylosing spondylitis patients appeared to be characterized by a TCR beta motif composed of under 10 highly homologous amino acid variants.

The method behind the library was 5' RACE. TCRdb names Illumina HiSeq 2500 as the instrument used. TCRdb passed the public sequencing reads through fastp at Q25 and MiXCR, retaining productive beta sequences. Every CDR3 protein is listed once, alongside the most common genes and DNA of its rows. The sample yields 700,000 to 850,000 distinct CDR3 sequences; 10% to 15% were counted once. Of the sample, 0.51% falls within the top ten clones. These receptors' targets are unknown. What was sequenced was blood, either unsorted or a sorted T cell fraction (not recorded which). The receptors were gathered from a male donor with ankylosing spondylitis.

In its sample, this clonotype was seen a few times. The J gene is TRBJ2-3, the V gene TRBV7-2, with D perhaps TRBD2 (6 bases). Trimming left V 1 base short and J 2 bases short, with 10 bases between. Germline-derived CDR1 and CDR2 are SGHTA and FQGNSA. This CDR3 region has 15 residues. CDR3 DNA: TGTGCCAGCAGCTTAGGGGGGGATTACACAGATACGCAGTATTTT. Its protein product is CASSLGGDYTDTQYF.

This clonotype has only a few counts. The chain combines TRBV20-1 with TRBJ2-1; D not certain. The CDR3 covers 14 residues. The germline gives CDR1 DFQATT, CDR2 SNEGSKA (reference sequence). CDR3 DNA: TGCAGCCACTCCCCCGGGCTTCTCTACAATGAGCAGTTCTTC. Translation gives CSHSPGLLYNEQFF.

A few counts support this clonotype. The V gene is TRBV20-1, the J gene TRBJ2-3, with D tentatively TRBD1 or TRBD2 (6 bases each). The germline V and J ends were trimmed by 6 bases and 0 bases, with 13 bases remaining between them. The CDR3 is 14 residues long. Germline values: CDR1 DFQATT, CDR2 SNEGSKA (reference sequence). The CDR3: CSAITGGSTDTQYF. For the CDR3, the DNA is TGCAGTGCCATCACCGGGGGCAGCACAGATACGCAGTATTTT.

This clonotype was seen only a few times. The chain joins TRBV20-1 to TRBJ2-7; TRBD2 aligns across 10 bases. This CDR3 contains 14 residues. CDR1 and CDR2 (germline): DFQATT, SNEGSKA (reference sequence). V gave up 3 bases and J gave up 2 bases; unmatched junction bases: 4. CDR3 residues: CSASRTSGTYEQYF. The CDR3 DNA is TGCAGTGCTAGCCGGACTAGCGGCACCTACGAGCAGTACTTC.

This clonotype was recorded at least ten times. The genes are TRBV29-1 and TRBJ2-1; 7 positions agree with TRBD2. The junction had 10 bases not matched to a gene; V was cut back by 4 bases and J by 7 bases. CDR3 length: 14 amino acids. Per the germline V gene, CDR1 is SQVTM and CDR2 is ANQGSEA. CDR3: CSVVAGRWGNEQFF. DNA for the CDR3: TGCAGCGTTGTGGCCGGGAGGTGGGGAAATGAGCAGTTCTTC.

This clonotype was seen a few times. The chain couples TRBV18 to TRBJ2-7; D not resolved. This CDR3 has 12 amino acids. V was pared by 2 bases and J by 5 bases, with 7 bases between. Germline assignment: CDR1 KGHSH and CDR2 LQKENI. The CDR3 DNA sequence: TGTGCCAGCTCACCAAGGCGTAACGAGCAGTACTTC. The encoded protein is CASSPRRNEQYF.

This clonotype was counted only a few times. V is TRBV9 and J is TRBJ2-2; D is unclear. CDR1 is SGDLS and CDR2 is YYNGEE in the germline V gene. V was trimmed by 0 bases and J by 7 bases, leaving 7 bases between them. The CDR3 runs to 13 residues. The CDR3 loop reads CASSVVPDGELFF. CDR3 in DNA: TGTGCCAGCAGCGTAGTCCCTGACGGGGAGCTGTTTTTT.

As DNA, the CDR3 is TGCAGTGCTAGCTCCTTACACACCGGGGAGCTGTTTTTT. As protein: CSASSLHTGELFF. The chain combines TRBV20-1 with TRBJ2-2; D call uncertain. This CDR3 is 13 amino acids long. The germline gives CDR1 DFQATT, CDR2 SNEGSKA (reference sequence). Trimming cost V 3 bases and J 3 bases, with 8 bases left between them.